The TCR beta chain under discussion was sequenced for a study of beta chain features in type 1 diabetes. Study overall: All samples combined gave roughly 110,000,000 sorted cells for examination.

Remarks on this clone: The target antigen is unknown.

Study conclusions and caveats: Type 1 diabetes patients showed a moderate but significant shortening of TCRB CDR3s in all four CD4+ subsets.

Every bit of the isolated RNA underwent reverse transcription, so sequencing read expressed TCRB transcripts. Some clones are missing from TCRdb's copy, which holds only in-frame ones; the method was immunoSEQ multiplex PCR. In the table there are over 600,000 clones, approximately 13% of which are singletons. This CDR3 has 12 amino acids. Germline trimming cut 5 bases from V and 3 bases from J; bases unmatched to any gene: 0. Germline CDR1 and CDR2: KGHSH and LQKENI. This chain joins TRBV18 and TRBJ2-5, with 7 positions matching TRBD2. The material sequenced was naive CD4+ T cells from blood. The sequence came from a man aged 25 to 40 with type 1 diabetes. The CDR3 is CASSAGEETQYF. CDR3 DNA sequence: TGTGCCAGCTCAGCGGGAGAAGAGACCCAGTACTTC.